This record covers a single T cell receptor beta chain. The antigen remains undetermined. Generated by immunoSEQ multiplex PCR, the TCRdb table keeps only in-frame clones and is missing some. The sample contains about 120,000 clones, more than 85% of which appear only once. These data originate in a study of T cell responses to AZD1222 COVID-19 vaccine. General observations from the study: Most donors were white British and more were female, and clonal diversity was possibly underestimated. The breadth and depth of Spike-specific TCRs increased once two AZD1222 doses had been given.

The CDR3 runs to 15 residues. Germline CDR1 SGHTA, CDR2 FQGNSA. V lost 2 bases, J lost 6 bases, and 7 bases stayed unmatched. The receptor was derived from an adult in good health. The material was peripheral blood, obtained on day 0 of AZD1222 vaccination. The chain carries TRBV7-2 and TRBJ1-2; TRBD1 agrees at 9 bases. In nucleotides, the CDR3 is TGTGCCAGCAGCTTAAATCCGGGACAGGGCCATGGCTACACCTTC. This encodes CASSLNPGQGHGYTF.